What follows describes a single TCR beta chain. There are a few counts of this clonotype. It has no known antigen specificity. No much larger clone is present one base from it, and per-base qualities are unavailable. The method was 5' RACE. Sequencing took place on an Illumina HiSeq 2500. A second PCR of about 7 to 12 cycles was run with a J-beta primer mix and a sample-barcoded 5' primer. A unique molecular identifier was introduced onto each TCR beta cDNA molecule by a template-switch 5' adaptor carrying 12 random nucleotides. Each sample yielded at least 2.5 million CDR3-containing paired-end reads. First-strand cDNA was synthesized from all RNA with the Mint cDNA synthesis kit, primed by a TRBC-specific oligonucleotide. All cDNA was treated with uracil-DNA glycosylase and then went through a first 18-cycle PCR with the universal primers M1SS and BC2_uni_R. The authors processed their data as follows. Normalization of each sample was performed by random selection of 1 million high-quality reads, each carrying a distinct molecular identifier. Reads sharing molecular identifiers were discarded rather than binned into consensus sequences. MiTCR, run with a Q25 quality threshold and the strictest error-elimination algorithm, handled CDR3 identification, clonotype clustering and error correction. A nonparametric unseen species model with Euler transformation was used to estimate a lower bound on total TCR beta diversity. TCRdb applied fastp at Q25 and MiXCR to the public reads, then kept only in-frame beta chains. Merged by CDR3 protein, the rows form single entries marked with the most common genes and DNA. The V and J calls, along with clone size, are taken from TCRdb and not from the paper's own processing. The sample profile shows 2 million or so distinct CDR3 sequences; around 48% of them were found once. The ten biggest clones cover around 2.1% of the sample.

The donors were some 39 Caucasian individuals from Russia, aged roughly 6 to 90 years, who were systemically healthy. About 9.6 milliliters of peripheral blood were collected from each donor into EDTA-treated Vacutainer tubes. Ficoll-Paque density-gradient centrifugation was used to isolate PBMCs, with at least 7 million per sample. Trizol reagent was used to extract total RNA from PBMCs, with at least 6 micrograms per sample. The percentages of naive CD45RAhigh/CD27high T cells were determined by flow cytometry on a PBMC aliquot from every donor. The junction carries 12 bases between V and J, which are trimmed by 2 bases and 3 bases respectively. CDR1 and CDR2 are read off the germline V gene as SGHTA and FQGNSA. The CDR3 runs 15 amino acids, cysteine and phenylalanine included. The entry retains the CDR3 DNA only, 45 bases that are in frame from base 1. The data stem from a study of blood T cells in healthy people across ages (dated by TCRdb to 2015 to 2017). Broadly, across the study: In model experiments, template switching captured about one uniquely barcoded TCR beta cDNA molecule for every two T cells. To track age-related changes in TCR beta repertoire diversity, the study relied on deep sequencing normalized with unique cDNA molecular identifiers. The donors were divided into four age groups: young (average approximately 17 years), middle-aged (approximately 39), aged (approximately 62) and long-lived (roughly 86). To avoid experimental bias, donors of different ages were distributed randomly across sequencing lanes. The study analyzed two additional independent replicas of 1 million unique cDNA reads from the same blood draw for two donors, one aged 18 to 29 and one aged 80 or older. Summary of the overall study and its limitations: Observed TCR beta diversity per million T cells fell roughly linearly with age, and a significant reduction was already apparent by age approximately 40. Because donor CMV infection status was unknown, age-related changes in expanded clonotypes were potentially confounded. The percentage of naive T cells measured by flow cytometry correlated strongly with observed TCR beta diversity. Conclusive comparison of naive and antigen-experienced compartments was prevented by the profiling of bulk unsorted PBMCs. Estimates of total diversity based on one million sequenced T cells were regarded as lower bounds and as underestimates. The long-lived group showed more naive CD4+ T cells, fewer expanded clones and increased TCR diversity than the aged group, suggesting age selection.

Sequenced: blood. The chain uses TRBV7-2 and TRBJ2-3; the D region possibly corresponds to TRBD1 (6 bases align). This TCR came from a woman aged 40 to 50 in good health. The sequence in DNA is TGTGCCAGCAGCTTAACAGGGAAAAGTACAGATACGCAGTATTTT. Translated, this gives CASSLTGKSTDTQYF.